This T cell receptor (beta chain) was sequenced for a study of OX40 agonist ivuxolimab in advanced cancers. Germline CDR1 reads SGHTA; CDR2 reads FQGTGA. Trimming removed 1 base at V and 5 bases at J, with 11 bases between. The length of the CDR3 is 15 residues. Some clones are missing from TCRdb's copy, which holds only in-frame ones; the method was immunoSEQ multiplex PCR. The table has roughly 48,000 clones, 83% seen once; the top ten hold 1% to 1.5%. The TCR originated in an adult with an advanced solid tumor such as melanoma, head and neck, liver or kidney cancer. The source was CD4+ or CD8+ T cells sorted from blood, collected in a trial of the OX40 agonist ivuxolimab. V is TRBV7-3 and J is TRBJ2-2, with D possibly being TRBD2 (6 bases). CDR3 sequence (DNA): TGTGCCAGCAGCTTAAACGGGGGTTGGACCGGGGAGCTGTTTTTT. This encodes CASSLNGGWTGELFF.